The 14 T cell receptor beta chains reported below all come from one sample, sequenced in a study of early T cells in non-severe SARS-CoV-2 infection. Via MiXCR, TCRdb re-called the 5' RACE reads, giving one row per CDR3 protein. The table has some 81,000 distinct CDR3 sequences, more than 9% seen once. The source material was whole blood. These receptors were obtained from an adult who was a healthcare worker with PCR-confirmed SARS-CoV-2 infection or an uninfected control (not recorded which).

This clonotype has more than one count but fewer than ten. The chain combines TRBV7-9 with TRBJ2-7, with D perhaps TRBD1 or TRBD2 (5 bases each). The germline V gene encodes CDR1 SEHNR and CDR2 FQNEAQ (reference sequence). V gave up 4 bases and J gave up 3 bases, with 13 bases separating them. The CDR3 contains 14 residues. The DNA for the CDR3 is TGTGCCAGCAGCTCCCGGGACGGATACTACGAGCAGTACTTC. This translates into CASSSRDGYYEQYF.

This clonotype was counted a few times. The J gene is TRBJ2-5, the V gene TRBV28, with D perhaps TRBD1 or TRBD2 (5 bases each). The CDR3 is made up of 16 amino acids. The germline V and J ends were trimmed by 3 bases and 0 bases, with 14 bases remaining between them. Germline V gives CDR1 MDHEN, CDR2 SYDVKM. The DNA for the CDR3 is TGTGCCAGCAGTTTTGGGCAGGGACCGTACCAAGAGACCCAGTACTTC. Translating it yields CASSFGQGPYQETQYF.

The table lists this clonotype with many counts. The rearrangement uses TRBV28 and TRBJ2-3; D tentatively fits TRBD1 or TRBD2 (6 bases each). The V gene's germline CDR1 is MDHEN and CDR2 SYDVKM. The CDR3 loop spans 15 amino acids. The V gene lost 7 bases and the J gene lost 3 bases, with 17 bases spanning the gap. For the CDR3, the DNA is TGTGCCAGCACTTCCCCGGGGGCTTGGACAGATACGCAGTATTTT. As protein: CASTSPGAWTDTQYF.

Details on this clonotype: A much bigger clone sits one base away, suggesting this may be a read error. The chain's CDR3 is CACRTGQGSTGELFF. CDR3 in DNA: TGTGCCTGCAGAACCGGACAGGGCAGCACCGGGGAGCTGTTTTTT. This chain uses TRBV6-4 with TRBJ2-2, with 8 positions matching TRBD1. Germline values: CDR1 MRHNA, CDR2 SNTAGT. The CDR3 is 15 amino acids.

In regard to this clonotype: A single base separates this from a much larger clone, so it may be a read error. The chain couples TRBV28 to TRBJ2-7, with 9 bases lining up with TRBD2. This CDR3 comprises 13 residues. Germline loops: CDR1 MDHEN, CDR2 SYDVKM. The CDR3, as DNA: TGTGTCACCATAGCGGGAGTGGCGTACGAGCAGTACTTC. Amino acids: CVTIAGVAYEQYF.

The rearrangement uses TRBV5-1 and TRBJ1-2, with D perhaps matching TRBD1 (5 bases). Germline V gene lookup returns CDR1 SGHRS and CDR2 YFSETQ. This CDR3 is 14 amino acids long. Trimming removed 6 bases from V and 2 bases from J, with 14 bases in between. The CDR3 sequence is CASTPMTENYGYTF. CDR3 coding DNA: TGCGCCAGCACCCCGATGACAGAAAACTATGGCTACACCTTC.

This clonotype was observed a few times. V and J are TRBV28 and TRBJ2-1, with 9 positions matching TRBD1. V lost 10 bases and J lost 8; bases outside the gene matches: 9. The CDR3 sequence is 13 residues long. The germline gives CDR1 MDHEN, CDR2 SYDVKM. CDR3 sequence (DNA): TGTGCCACCACGGGACAGGGATCCTATGAGCAGTTCTTC. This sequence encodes CATTGQGSYEQFF.

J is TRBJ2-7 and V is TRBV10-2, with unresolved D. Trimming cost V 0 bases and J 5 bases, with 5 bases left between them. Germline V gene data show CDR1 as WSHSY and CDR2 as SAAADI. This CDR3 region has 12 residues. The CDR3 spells CASSESWNEQYF. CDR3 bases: TGCGCCAGCAGTGAGTCGTGGAACGAGCAGTACTTC.

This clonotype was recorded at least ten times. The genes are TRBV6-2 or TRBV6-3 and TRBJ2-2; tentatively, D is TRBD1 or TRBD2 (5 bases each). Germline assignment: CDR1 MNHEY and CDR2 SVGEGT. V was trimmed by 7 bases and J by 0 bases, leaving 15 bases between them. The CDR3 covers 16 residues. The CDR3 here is CASTPGHRANTGELFF. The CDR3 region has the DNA TGTGCCAGCACCCCGGGGCACAGAGCGAACACCGGGGAGCTGTTTTTT.

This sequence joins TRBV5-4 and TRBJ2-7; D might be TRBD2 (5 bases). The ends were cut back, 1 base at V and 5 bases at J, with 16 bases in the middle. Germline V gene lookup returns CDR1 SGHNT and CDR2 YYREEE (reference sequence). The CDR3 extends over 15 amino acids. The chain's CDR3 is CASSLPLRGKDEQYF. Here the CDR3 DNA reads TGTGCCAGCAGCTTGCCCCTACGGGGTAAGGACGAGCAGTACTTC.

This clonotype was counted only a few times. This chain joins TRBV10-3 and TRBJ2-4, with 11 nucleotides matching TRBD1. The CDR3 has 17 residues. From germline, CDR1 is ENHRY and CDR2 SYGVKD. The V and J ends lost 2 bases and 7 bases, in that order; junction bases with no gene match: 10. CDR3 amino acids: CAISETLAGTGGNIQYF. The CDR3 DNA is TGTGCCATCAGTGAGACCCTGGCCGGGACAGGGGGGAACATTCAGTACTTC.

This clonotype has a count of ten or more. The CDR3 coding sequence is TGCAGTGCTAGGCCCTCGGCGGTACGGCTCTATGGCTACACCTTC. Translating it yields CSARPSAVRLYGYTF. This chain joins TRBV20-1 and TRBJ1-2; D uncertain. Germline values: CDR1 DFQATT, CDR2 SNEGSKA (reference sequence). The CDR3 has 15 amino acids. Trimming removed 3 bases at V and 4 bases at J, with 18 bases between.

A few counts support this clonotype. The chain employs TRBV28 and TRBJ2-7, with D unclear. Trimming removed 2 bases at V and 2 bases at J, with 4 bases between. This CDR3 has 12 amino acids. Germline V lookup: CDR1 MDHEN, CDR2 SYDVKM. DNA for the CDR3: TGTGCCAGCAGTTTAACCACCTACGAGCAGTACTTC. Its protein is CASSLTTYEQYF.

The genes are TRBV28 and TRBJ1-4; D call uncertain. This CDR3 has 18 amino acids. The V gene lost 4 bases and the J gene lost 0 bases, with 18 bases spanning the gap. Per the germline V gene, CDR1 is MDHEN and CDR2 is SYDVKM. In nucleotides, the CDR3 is TGTGCCAGCAGTTCTCCGGTAGGGAGGGATACAACTAATGAAAAACTGTTTTTT. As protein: CASSSPVGRDTTNEKLFF. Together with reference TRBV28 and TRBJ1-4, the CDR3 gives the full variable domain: DVKVTQSSRYLVKRTGEKVFLECVQDMDHENMFWYRQDPGLGLRLIYFSYDVKMKEKGDIPEGYSVSREKKERFSLILESASTNQTSMYLCASSSPVGRDTTNEKLFFGSGTQLSVL.